The 28 T cell receptor beta chains below all came from one sample that was sequenced in a study of T cell responses to AZD1222 COVID-19 vaccine. Clones were read by immunoSEQ multiplex PCR, and TCRdb kept only the in-frame ones, dropping some. Altogether 100,000 or so clones are present, roughly 87% being singletons, with the ten largest covering under 2.5%. Sample: peripheral blood, taken 28 days after the second AZD1222 dose. These receptors were taken from an adult who received the AZD1222 COVID-19 vaccine.

The chain uses TRBV12-3 or TRBV12-4 and TRBJ1-5, with D hard to call. This CDR3 has 10 amino acids. Trimming shortened V by 11 bases and J by 7 bases, and 9 bases separated the two germline ends. The CDR3 bases are TGTGCCTGTGGCAGGCAGCCCCAGCATTTT. Amino acid sequence: CACGRQPQHF.

The rearrangement links TRBV19 to TRBJ1-5; 7 bases are a match to TRBD1. Trimming removed 5 bases from V and 0 bases from J; junction bases left unmatched: 22. CDR3 length: 21 amino acids. From germline, CDR1 is LNHDA and CDR2 SQIVND (reference sequence). The CDR3 protein is CASSPPLRIGTVKVSNQPQHF. The CDR3 DNA follows: TGTGCCAGTAGTCCCCCTCTACGTATCGGGACAGTAAAGGTTAGCAATCAGCCCCAGCATTTT.

Only a few counts were recorded for this clone. The chain is built from TRBV7-9 and TRBJ2-3; 8 bases are shared with TRBD2. V dropped 1 base and J dropped 1; count of bases not matched to a gene: 1. The CDR3 runs to 15 residues. The germline V gene has CDR1 SEHNR and CDR2 FQNEAQ (reference sequence). The CDR3 spells CASSLEAGGTDTQYF. In DNA, the CDR3 is TGTGCCAGCAGCTTAGAAGCGGGAGGCACAGATACGCAGTATTTT.

The chain recombines TRBV6-5 with TRBJ2-3, with D possibly being TRBD1 or TRBD2 (5 bases each). The germline V gene has CDR1 MNHEY and CDR2 SVGAGI. The CDR3 covers 14 residues. The V end was cut by 8 bases, the J end by 4 bases, with 16 bases between. In nucleotides, the CDR3 is TGTGCCAGCTCCGGGACGTCGTTGGCAGATACGCAGTATTTT. Amino acids: CASSGTSLADTQYF.

The J gene is TRBJ2-1, the V gene TRBV5-6; no firm D call. The CDR3 spans 14 residues. The germline V gene has CDR1 SGHDT and CDR2 YYEEEE. V lost 4 bases to trimming and J lost 3 bases, with 11 bases between them. CDR3 in DNA: TGTGCCAGCAGCCCGCCAAGAGTCTACAATGAGCAGTTCTTC. It specifies CASSPPRVYNEQFF.

This chain links TRBV11-2 with TRBJ2-2; 8 nucleotides line up with TRBD2. Germline CDR1 is SGHAT and CDR2 is FQNNGV. CDR3 length equals 15 residues. Trimming at V came to 1 base and at J to 5 bases, leaving 3 bases not matched to a gene. DNA for the CDR3: TGTGCCAGCAGCTTAGGGAGCGGGAGAACCGGGGAGCTGTTTTTT. Amino acids: CASSLGSGRTGELFF. The complete variable domain, with remaining parts taken from reference TRBV11-2 and TRBJ2-2, reads EAGVAQSPRYKIIEKRQSVAFWCNPISGHATLYWYQQILGQGPKLLIQFQNNGVVDDSQLPKDRFSAERLKGVDSTLKIQPAKLEDSAVYLCASSLGSGRTGELFFGEGSRLTVL.

This chain joins TRBV19 and TRBJ2-3, with TRBD2 matching over 11 bases. Germline V gene lookup returns CDR1 LNHDA and CDR2 SQIVND (reference sequence). V shed 5 bases and J 0 bases; nucleotides not matched to a gene: 4. CDR3 size: 16 residues. DNA for the CDR3: TGTGCCAGTAGTCACCGACTAGCGGGAAGCACAGATACGCAGTATTTT. This encodes CASSHRLAGSTDTQYF.

V and J are TRBV7-2 and TRBJ2-2, with 7 bases fitting TRBD2. This CDR3 has 16 residues. Trimming cost V 7 bases and J 3 bases; bases outside gene matches: 11. Looked up from germline, CDR1 is SGHTA and CDR2 is FQGNSA. The CDR3 nucleotides are TGTGCCAGCACCCAGTGGGGGGGTTTGGACACCGGGGAGCTGTTTTTT. Protein sequence: CASTQWGGLDTGELFF.

The V and J genes are TRBV10-1 and TRBJ2-3; D remains ambiguous. V lost 2 bases, J lost 1 base, and 4 bases lay in between. The CDR3 extends over 13 amino acids. Germline loops: CDR1 WNHNN, CDR2 SYGVQD (reference sequence). The DNA of the CDR3 is TGCGCCAGCAGTGAGGGGGGCACAGATACGCAGTATTTT. Translating gives CASSEGGTDTQYF.

The chain recombines TRBV10-1 with TRBJ2-1, with a possible D match to TRBD1 (6 bases). Between the trimmed V and J ends, which lost 8 bases and 0 bases, there was a span of 23 bases. The germline gives CDR1 WNHNN, CDR2 SYGVQD (reference sequence). CDR3 length equals 18 residues. The CDR3, as DNA: TGCGCCAGCTCTCCCTGGGTAGGGGGTAAAAGCTCCTACAATGAGCAGTTCTTC. It specifies CASSPWVGGKSSYNEQFF.

The rearrangement uses TRBV11-2 and TRBJ1-1; TRBD1 matches at 9 bases. This CDR3 region has 17 residues. Germline values: CDR1 SGHAT, CDR2 FQNNGV. Trimming removed 4 bases from V and 4 bases from J; junction bases left unmatched: 13. The CDR3 protein is CASSSGTGTGRSTEAFF. Here the CDR3 DNA reads TGTGCCAGCAGCTCGGGGACCGGGACAGGGAGGAGCACTGAAGCTTTCTTT. The full variable domain, its missing parts supplied by reference TRBV11-2 and TRBJ1-1, is EAGVAQSPRYKIIEKRQSVAFWCNPISGHATLYWYQQILGQGPKLLIQFQNNGVVDDSQLPKDRFSAERLKGVDSTLKIQPAKLEDSAVYLCASSSGTGTGRSTEAFFGQGTRLTVV.

This chain connects TRBV14 to TRBJ1-1; unclear D gene. Trimming cost V 1 base and J 8 bases, with 11 bases left between them. The CDR3 runs 13 residues. Germline loops: CDR1 SGHDN, CDR2 FVKESK. The CDR3 here is CASSQGGRSEAFF. The CDR3 coding sequence is TGTGCCAGCAGCCAAGGTGGGCGTTCCGAAGCTTTCTTT.

DNA for the CDR3: TGCGCCAGCAGCCAAGTTTCCCAGGGAGGGTTTTATGGCTACACCTTC. Translation: CASSQVSQGGFYGYTF. The J gene is TRBJ1-2, the V gene TRBV4-3; tentatively, D is TRBD1 (5 bases). V was trimmed by 1 base and J by 5 bases, leaving 17 bases between them. The CDR3 contains 16 residues. Germline V gene data show CDR1 as LGHNA and CDR2 as YSLEER.

The chain combines TRBV7-9 with TRBJ1-1; D unresolved. CDR1 and CDR2 (germline): SEHNR, FQNEAQ (reference sequence). This CDR3 contains 14 residues. V gave up 1 base and J gave up 2 bases, with 8 bases separating them. The CDR3 coding sequence is TGTGCCAGCAGCTTAGAACTGGGAAACACTGAAGCTTTCTTT. This translates into CASSLELGNTEAFF.

V and J are TRBV28 and TRBJ1-2, with 7 bases aligning to TRBD1. This CDR3 is built from 13 residues. Germline lookup yields CDR1 MDHEN and CDR2 SYDVKM. Trimming removed 6 bases from V and 4 bases from J; junction bases left unmatched: 5. The CDR3 DNA is TGTGCCAGCAGGAGGACAGGCCTCTATGGCTACACCTTC. It specifies CASRRTGLYGYTF.

J is TRBJ1-5 and V is TRBV28; D ambiguous. Germline V gives CDR1 MDHEN, CDR2 SYDVKM. This CDR3 spans 12 amino acids. Trimming left V 1 base short and J 5 bases short, with 3 bases between. The CDR3 protein is CASSLSYQPQHF. In DNA, the CDR3 is TGTGCCAGCAGTTTATCATATCAGCCCCAGCATTTT.

The chain recombines TRBV4-1 with TRBJ1-1; the D is unclear. The V end lost 4 bases, the J end lost 1 base, and 13 bases lay between the germline ends. The CDR3 spans 15 residues. From germline, CDR1 is MGHRA and CDR2 YSYEKL. CDR3 sequence: CASSPSSIRNTEAFF. DNA for the CDR3: TGCGCCAGCAGCCCGTCGTCCATCCGGAACACTGAAGCTTTCTTT.

The V call is TRBV18, the J call TRBJ2-2; D perhaps matches TRBD2 (5 bases). This CDR3 is 15 amino acids long. V was pared by 3 bases and J by 2 bases, with 10 bases between. Germline CDR1 and CDR2: KGHSH and LQKENI. CDR3 nucleotides: TGTGCCAGCTCACCCTCGGGATTCAACACCGGGGAGCTGTTTTTT. This codes for CASSPSGFNTGELFF.

The chain joins TRBV14 to TRBJ2-5; the match to TRBD2 covers 12 bases. Looked up from germline, CDR1 is SGHDN and CDR2 is FVKESK. The CDR3 covers 15 residues. J lost 7 bases, V lost 4 bases, and 7 bases had no gene match. CDR3 nucleotides: TGTGCCAGCAGCCTACCGACTAGCGGGAGACGGACCCAGTACTTC. It specifies CASSLPTSGRRTQYF.

The rearrangement joins TRBV7-9 to TRBJ2-1; 12 bases line up with TRBD2. The CDR3 sequence is 17 residues long. The V gene's germline CDR1 is SEHNR and CDR2 FQNEAQ (reference sequence). V lost 5 bases and J lost 5; bases outside the gene matches: 10. The CDR3 loop is CASSPRTLAGGDNEQFF. CDR3 DNA: TGTGCCAGCAGCCCCCGGACACTAGCGGGAGGAGACAATGAGCAGTTCTTC.

V usage is TRBV19 and J usage is TRBJ1-4; 11 bases agree with TRBD1. V lost 6 bases and J lost 11; bases outside the gene matches: 8. CDR1 LNHDA and CDR2 SQIVND come from the germline V gene (reference sequence). CDR3 length: 14 amino acids. This CDR3 reads CASRPFGTGGKLFF. The CDR3 DNA is TGTGCCAGTAGACCGTTCGGGACAGGGGGGAAACTGTTTTTT.

V gene TRBV5-1 combines with J gene TRBJ2-7; D is unresolved. Germline V gives CDR1 SGHRS, CDR2 YFSETQ. CDR3 length: 14 amino acids. The V end was cut by 4 bases, the J end by 0 bases, with 11 bases between. The CDR3: CASSLTPSSYEQYF. The CDR3 DNA reads as TGCGCCAGCAGCCTCACTCCCAGCTCCTACGAGCAGTACTTC.

This chain joins TRBV27 and TRBJ1-2; D ambiguous. Trimming took off 7 bases at V and 1 base at J, with 4 bases between the two ends. Germline CDR1 MNHEY, CDR2 SMNVEV (reference sequence). The CDR3 is made up of 11 amino acids. This CDR3 reads CASMGNYGYTF. CDR3 nucleotide sequence: TGTGCCAGCATGGGTAACTATGGCTACACCTTC.

The chain employs TRBV4-1 and TRBJ2-2; 8 nucleotides agree with TRBD2. J gave up 2 bases and V 0 bases, and 5 bases lay outside the gene matches. The CDR3 is 17 residues long. Germline-derived CDR1 and CDR2 are MGHRA and YSYEKL. CDR3 sequence (DNA): TGCGCCAGCAGCCAAGATGCACTAGCGGTTAACACCGGGGAGCTGTTTTTT. Amino acids: CASSQDALAVNTGELFF.

The chain is built from TRBV5-8 and TRBJ1-1, with D possibly being TRBD1 (6 bases). From germline, CDR1 is SGHTS and CDR2 YDEGEE. This CDR3 region has 16 residues. The ends were cut back, 2 bases at V and 4 bases at J, with 18 bases in the middle. CDR3 residues: CASSFPQGPNPTEAFF. CDR3 bases: TGTGCCAGCAGCTTTCCGCAGGGGCCGAACCCCACTGAAGCTTTCTTT.

The CDR3 loop reads CASSLDGGGEAFF. The CDR3 DNA sequence: TGTGCCAGCAGCTTAGATGGGGGCGGGGAAGCTTTCTTT. This chain links TRBV11-2 with TRBJ1-1; tentative D call: TRBD1 (6 bases). Germline V gives CDR1 SGHAT, CDR2 FQNNGV. Trimming removed 0 bases at V and 8 bases at J, with 10 bases between. This CDR3 is built from 13 residues.

The genes are TRBV3-1 (or the pseudogene TRBV3-2) and TRBJ2-7; 12 positions match TRBD2. The germline V gene has CDR1 LGHDT and CDR2 YNNKEL (reference sequence). The CDR3 length is 16 residues. Unmatched junction bases numbered 8, after V lost 3 bases and J lost 5 bases. As DNA, the CDR3 is TGTGCCAGCAGCCACCTCCTAGCGGGAGGGTGGGACGAGCAGTACTTC. As protein: CASSHLLAGGWDEQYF.

The chain couples TRBV9 to TRBJ2-7, with a possible D match to TRBD1 (6 bases). The ends were cut back, 0 bases at V and 5 bases at J, with 18 bases in the middle. Looked up from germline, CDR1 is SGDLS and CDR2 is YYNGEE. This CDR3 is built from 16 residues. CDR3 DNA sequence: TGTGCCAGCAGCGTAGGGGCGACAGGAGCTTTTAACGAGCAGTACTTC. Translating it yields CASSVGATGAFNEQYF.